This record looks at one T cell receptor (beta chain) sequence and its context. Some clones are missing from TCRdb's copy, which holds only in-frame ones; the method was immunoSEQ multiplex PCR. The data show 250,000 to 400,000 clones, about 91% seen once. These data originate in a study of blood T cell repertoires in COVID-19. V was clipped by 3 bases and J by 9 bases; unmatched bases: 11. This CDR3 comprises 15 residues. The germline V gene encodes CDR1 LNHDA and CDR2 SQIVND (reference sequence). This TCR derives from a woman aged 25 to 39 with COVID-19, enrolled during active disease. The sequencing input was peripheral blood. The J gene is TRBJ1-5, the V gene TRBV19; 7 bases agree with TRBD1. CDR3 residues: CASSIWDSLPAPQHF. The CDR3 nucleotides are TGTGCCAGTAGTATTTGGGACAGCCTCCCAGCGCCCCAGCATTTT. Together with reference TRBV19 and TRBJ1-5, the CDR3 gives the full variable domain: DGGITQSPKYLFRKEGQNVTLSCEQNLNHDAMYWYRQDPGQGLRLIYYSQIVNDFQKGDIAEGYSVSREKKESFPLTVTSAQKNPTAFYLCASSIWDSLPAPQHFGDGTRLSIL.